These 6 T cell receptor beta chains share one sample of origin, sequenced in a study of T cell repertoires in cytomegalovirus infection. TCRdb reprocessed the reads via MiXCR and lists one record per CDR3 protein. This table has 60,000 to 80,000 distinct CDR3 sequences, 20% to 25% appearing once. Their recognized antigens are unknown. Sequencing was performed on CD8+ T cells from cultured PBMCs, taken from culture after CMV antigen stimulation. These receptors were collected from a human donor in good health (CMV status not recorded). Some clones in this sample may be carry-over from other donors' samples.

There are a few counts of this clonotype. This chain links TRBV20-1 with TRBJ1-6; 8 bases map to TRBD1. Per the germline V gene, CDR1 is DFQATT and CDR2 is SNEGSKA (reference sequence). The CDR3 has 16 amino acids. V lost 2 bases, J lost 6 bases, and 9 bases stayed unmatched. CDR3 sequence reads: CSARPTTGALNSPLHF. As DNA, the CDR3 is TGCAGTGCTAGACCAACGACAGGGGCCCTTAATTCACCCCTCCACTTT.

About this clonotype: At one end, the junction sequence differs from germline, possibly due to a read error. The J gene is TRBJ2-4, the V gene TRBV27; D might be TRBD1 or TRBD2, each matching 5 bases. Looked up from germline, CDR1 is MNHEY and CDR2 is SMNVEV (reference sequence). The CDR3 extends over 12 amino acids. CDR3 sequence (DNA): TGTGACAGCGGAGCGCAGGGAAACATTCAGTACTTC. Its protein product is CDSGAQGNIQYF.

The chain combines TRBV15 with TRBJ2-7; a possible D gene is TRBD2 (6 bases). Trimming took off 5 bases at V and 2 bases at J, with 16 bases between the two ends. This CDR3 region has 15 residues. The germline CDR1 and CDR2 sequences are LNHNV and YYDKDF (reference sequence). CDR3 sequence: CATSLLRRGAYEQYF. The CDR3 DNA reads TGTGCCACCAGCCTCCTCCGGCGGGGAGCCTACGAGCAGTACTTC.

The V call is TRBV7-6, the J call TRBJ2-1; 8 nucleotides align to TRBD2. Trimming took 1 base from V and 4 from J; bases not matched to a gene: 9. Germline values: CDR1 SGHVS, CDR2 FNYEAQ. The CDR3 totals 17 residues. CDR3 nucleotide sequence: TGTGCCAGCAGCTTAGGGCGGAGCGGGGGATTATACAATGAGCAGTTCTTC. This gives the protein CASSLGRSGGLYNEQFF.

This clonotype was seen once. The chain links TRBV7-6 to TRBJ2-1; TRBD2 aligns across 10 bases. Germline loops: CDR1 SGHVS, CDR2 FNYEAQ. The CDR3 sequence is 17 residues long. V dropped 3 bases and J dropped 10; count of bases not matched to a gene: 15. CDR3 residues: CASSLPPGLAPAREQFF. The CDR3, as DNA: TGTGCCAGCAGCTTGCCCCCGGGACTAGCGCCGGCGAGGGAGCAGTTCTTC.

The rearrangement links TRBV6-1 to TRBJ1-1, with TRBD1 identical over 8 bases. The V gene end was trimmed by 5 bases and the J gene end by 5 bases; junction bases not matched to a gene: 10. Germline V gives CDR1 MNHNS, CDR2 SASEGT. The CDR3 runs to 15 residues. The CDR3 coding sequence is TGTGCCAGCAGTTCCCCTGGACAGGGAAATACTGAAGCTTTCTTT. This translates into CASSSPGQGNTEAFF.